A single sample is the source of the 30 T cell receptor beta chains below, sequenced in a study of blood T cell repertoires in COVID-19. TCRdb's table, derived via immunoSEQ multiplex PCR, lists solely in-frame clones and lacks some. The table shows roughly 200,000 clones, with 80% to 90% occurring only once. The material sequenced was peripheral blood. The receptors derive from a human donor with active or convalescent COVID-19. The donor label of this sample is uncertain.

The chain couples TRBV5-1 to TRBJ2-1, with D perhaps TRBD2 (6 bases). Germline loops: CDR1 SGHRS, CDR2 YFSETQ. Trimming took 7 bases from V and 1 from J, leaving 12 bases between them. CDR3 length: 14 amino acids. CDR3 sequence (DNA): TGCGCCAGCCGGCGGGACCCTTCCTACAATGAGCAGTTCTTC. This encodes CASRRDPSYNEQFF.

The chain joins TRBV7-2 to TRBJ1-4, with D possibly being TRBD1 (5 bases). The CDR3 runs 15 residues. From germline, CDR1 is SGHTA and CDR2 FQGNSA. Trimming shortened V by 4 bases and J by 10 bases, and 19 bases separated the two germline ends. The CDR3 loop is CASSSIRGRGGKLFF. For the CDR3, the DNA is TGTGCCAGCAGCTCCATACGGGGGAGGGGAGGAAAACTGTTTTTT.

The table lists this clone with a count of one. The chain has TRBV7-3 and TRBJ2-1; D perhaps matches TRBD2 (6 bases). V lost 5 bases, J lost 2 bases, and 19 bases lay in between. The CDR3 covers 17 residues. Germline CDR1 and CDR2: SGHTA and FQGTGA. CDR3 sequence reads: CASSQRGGAGTYNEQFF. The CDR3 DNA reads TGTGCCAGCAGCCAACGAGGCGGCGCGGGGACCTACAATGAGCAGTTCTTC.

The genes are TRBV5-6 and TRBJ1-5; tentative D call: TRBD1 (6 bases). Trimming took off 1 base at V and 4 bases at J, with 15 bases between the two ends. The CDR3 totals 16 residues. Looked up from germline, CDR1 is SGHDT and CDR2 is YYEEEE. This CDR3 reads CASSLNPGQINQPQHF. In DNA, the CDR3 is TGTGCCAGCAGCTTGAACCCAGGACAGATTAATCAGCCCCAGCATTTT.

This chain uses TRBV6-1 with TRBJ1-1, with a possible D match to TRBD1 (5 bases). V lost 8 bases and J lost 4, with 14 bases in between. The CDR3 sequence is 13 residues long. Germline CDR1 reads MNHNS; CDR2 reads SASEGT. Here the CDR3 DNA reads TGTGCCAGCCAGGGTTCTTGGCTCACTGAAGCTTTCTTT. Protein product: CASQGSWLTEAFF.

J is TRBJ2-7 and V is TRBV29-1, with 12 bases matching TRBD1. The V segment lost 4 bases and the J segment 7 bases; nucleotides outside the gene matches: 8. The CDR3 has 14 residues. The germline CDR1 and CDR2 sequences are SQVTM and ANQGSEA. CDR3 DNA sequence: TGCAGCGTTGGTCCCGGGACAGGGGGCAATGAGCAGTACTTC. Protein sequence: CSVGPGTGGNEQYF.

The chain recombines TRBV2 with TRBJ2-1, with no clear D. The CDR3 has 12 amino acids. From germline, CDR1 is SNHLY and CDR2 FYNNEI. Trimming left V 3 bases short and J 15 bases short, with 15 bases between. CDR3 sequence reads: CASSDPDSSSFF. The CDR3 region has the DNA TGTGCCAGCAGTGACCCCGACTCGTCATCGTTCTTC.

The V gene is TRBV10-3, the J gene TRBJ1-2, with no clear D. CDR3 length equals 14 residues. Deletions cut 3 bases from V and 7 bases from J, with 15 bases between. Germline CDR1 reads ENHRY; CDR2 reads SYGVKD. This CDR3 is CAISDVRGLSGYTF. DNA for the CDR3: TGTGCCATCAGTGATGTAAGAGGTTTGAGTGGCTACACCTTC.

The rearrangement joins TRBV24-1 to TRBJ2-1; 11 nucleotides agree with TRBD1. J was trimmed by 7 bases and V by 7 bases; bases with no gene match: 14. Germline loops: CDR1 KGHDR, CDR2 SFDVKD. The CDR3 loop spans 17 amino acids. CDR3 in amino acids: CATSGNPGQGGFNEQFF. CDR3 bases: TGTGCCACCAGCGGAAATCCGGGACAGGGGGGTTTTAATGAGCAGTTCTTC.

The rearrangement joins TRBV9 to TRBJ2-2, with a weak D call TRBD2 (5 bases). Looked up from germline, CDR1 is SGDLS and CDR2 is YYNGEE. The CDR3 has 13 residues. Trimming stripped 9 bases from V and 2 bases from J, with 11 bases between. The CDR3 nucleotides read TGTGCCACCGAAGGGAGAAACACCGGGGAGCTGTTTTTT. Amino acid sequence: CATEGRNTGELFF.

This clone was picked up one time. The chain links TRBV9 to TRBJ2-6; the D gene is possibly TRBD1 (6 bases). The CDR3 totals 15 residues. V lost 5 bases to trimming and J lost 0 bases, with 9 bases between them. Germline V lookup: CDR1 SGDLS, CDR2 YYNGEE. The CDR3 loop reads CASSRGSSGANVLTF. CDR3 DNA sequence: TGTGCCAGCAGTAGGGGGAGCTCTGGGGCCAACGTCCTGACTTTC. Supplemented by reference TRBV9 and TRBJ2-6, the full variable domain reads DSGVTQTPKHLITATGQRVTLRCSPRSGDLSVYWYQQSLDQGLQFLIQYYNGEERAKGNILERFSAQQFPDLHSELNLSSLELGDSALYFCASSRGSSGANVLTFGAGSRLTVL.

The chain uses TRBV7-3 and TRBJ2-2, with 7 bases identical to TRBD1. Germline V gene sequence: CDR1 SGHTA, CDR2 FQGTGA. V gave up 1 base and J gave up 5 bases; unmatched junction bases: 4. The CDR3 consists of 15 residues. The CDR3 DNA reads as TGTGCCAGCAGCTTAAAGGACAGGCCTACCGGGGAGCTGTTTTTT. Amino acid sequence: CASSLKDRPTGELFF.

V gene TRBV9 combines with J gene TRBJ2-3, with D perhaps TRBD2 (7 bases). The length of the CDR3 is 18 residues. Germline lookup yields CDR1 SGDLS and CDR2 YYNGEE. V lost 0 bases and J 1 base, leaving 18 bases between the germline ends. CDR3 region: CASSVGQGRADGTDTQYF. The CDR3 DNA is TGTGCCAGCAGCGTAGGCCAGGGGAGGGCCGACGGCACAGATACGCAGTATTTT.

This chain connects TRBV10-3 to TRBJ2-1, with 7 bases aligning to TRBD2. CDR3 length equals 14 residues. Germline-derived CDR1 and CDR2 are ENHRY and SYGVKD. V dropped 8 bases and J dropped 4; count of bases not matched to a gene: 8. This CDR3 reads CAIRREKRYNEQFF. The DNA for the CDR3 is TGTGCCATCCGGCGGGAGAAGCGATACAATGAGCAGTTCTTC.

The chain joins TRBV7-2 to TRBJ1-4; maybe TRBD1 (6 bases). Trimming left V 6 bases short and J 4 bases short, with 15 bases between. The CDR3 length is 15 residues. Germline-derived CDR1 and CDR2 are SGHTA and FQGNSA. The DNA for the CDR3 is TGTGCCAGCAGTTTCTACAGGGCTTTTAATGAAAAACTGTTTTTT. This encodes CASSFYRAFNEKLFF. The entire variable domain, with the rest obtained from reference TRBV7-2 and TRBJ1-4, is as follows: GAGVSQSPSNKVTEKGKDVELRCDPISGHTALYWYRQSLGQGLEFLIYFQGNSAPDKSGLPSDRFSAERTGGSVSTLTIQRTQQEDSAVYLCASSFYRAFNEKLFFGSGTQLSVL.

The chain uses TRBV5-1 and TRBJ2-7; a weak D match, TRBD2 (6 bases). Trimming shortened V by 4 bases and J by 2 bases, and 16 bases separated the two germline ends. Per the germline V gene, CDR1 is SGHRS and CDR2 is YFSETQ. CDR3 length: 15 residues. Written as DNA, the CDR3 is TGCGCCAGCAGCGCCGGAGGGACTTGGACCTACGAGCAGTACTTC. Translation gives CASSAGGTWTYEQYF. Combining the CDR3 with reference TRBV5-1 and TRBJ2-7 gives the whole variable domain KAGVTQTPRYLIKTRGQQVTLSCSPISGHRSVSWYQQTPGQGLQFLFEYFSETQRNKGNFPGRFSGRQFSNSRSEMNVSTLELGDSALYLCASSAGGTWTYEQYFGPGTRLTVT.

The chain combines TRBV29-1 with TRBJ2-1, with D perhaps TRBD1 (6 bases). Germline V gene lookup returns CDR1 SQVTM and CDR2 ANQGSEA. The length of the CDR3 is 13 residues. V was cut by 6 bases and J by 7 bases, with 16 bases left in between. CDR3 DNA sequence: TGCAGCGTACGGGACACGAGCAAAAATGAGCAGTTCTTC. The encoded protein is CSVRDTSKNEQFF.

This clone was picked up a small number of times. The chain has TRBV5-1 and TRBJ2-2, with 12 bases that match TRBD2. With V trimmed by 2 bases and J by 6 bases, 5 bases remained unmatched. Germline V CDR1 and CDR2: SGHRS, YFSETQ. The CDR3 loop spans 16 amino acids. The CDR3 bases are TGCGCCAGCAGCTTAGGGACTAGCGGGCTGGCCGGGGAGCTGTTTTTT. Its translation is CASSLGTSGLAGELFF.

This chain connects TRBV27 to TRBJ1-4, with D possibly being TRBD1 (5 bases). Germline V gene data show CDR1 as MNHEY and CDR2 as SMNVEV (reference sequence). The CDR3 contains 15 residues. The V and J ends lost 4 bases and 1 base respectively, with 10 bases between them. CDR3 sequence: CASSSHRITNEKLFF. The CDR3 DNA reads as TGTGCCAGCAGTTCCCACAGGATAACTAATGAAAAACTGTTTTTT. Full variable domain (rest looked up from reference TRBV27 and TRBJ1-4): EAQVTQNPRYLITVTGKKLTVTCSQNMNHEYMSWYRQDPGLGLRQIYYSMNVEVTDKGDVPEGYKVSRKEKRNFPLILESPSPNQTSLYFCASSSHRITNEKLFFGSGTQLSVL.

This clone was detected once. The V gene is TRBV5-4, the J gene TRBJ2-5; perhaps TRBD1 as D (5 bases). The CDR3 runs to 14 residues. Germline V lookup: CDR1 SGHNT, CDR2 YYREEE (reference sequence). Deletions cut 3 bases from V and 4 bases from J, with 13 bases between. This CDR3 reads CASSSGRTRETQYF. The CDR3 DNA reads TGTGCCAGCAGCTCTGGCAGGACAAGAGAGACCCAGTACTTC.

This CDR3 reads CASSVARDNDEQYF. The CDR3 DNA reads TGTGCCAGCAGCGTAGCCAGGGATAACGACGAGCAGTACTTC. The V and J genes are TRBV9 and TRBJ2-7; possible D gene TRBD1, 5 bases. V was cut by 0 bases and J by 5 bases, with 12 bases left in between. The CDR3 sequence is 14 residues long. CDR1 and CDR2 from the germline V gene are SGDLS and YYNGEE.

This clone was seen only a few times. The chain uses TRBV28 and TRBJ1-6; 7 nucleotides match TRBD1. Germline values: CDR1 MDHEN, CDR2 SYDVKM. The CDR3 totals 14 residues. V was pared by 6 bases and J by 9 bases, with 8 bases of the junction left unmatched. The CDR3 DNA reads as TGTGCCAGCAGCTCGGACAGGATTCGTTCACCCCTCCACTTT. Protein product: CASSSDRIRSPLHF.

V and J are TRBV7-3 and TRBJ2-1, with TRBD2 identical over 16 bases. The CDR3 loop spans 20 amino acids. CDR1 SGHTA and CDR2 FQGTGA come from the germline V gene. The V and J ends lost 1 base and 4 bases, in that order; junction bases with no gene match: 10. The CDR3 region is CASSLKSGAGLAGGYNEQFF. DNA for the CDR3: TGTGCCAGCAGCTTAAAGTCAGGCGCGGGACTAGCGGGAGGGTACAATGAGCAGTTCTTC.

The DNA for the CDR3 is TGTGCCACCAGCACATTCGCAGACAGGGGGCTCCATGTAGCCGGGGAGCTGTTTTTT. Translated: CATSTFADRGLHVAGELFF. The chain employs TRBV15 and TRBJ2-2, with 10 bases matching TRBD1. Germline CDR1 and CDR2: LNHNV and YYDKDF (reference sequence). The J segment lost 6 bases and the V segment lost 4 bases, leaving 17 bases of the junction unmatched. This CDR3 is 19 amino acids long.

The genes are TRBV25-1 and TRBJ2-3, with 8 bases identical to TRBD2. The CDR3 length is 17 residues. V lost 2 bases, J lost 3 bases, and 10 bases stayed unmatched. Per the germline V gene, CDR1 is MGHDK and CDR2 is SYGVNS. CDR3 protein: CASSEGDSAGGTDTQYF. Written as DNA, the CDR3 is TGTGCCAGCAGTGAAGGGGATTCCGCGGGGGGAACAGATACGCAGTATTTT.

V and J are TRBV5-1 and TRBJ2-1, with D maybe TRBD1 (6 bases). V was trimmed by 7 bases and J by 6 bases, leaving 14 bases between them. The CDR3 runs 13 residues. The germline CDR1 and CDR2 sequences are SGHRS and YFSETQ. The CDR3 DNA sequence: TGCGCCAGCGTGCAGGGGTCGGGCAATGAGCAGTTCTTC. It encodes CASVQGSGNEQFF.

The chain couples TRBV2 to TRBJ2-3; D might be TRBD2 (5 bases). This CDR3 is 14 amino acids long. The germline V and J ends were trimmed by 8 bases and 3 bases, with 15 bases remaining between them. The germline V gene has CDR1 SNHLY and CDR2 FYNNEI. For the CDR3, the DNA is TGTGCCAGCCTAGCCGAACCCGGGACAGATACGCAGTATTTT. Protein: CASLAEPGTDTQYF.

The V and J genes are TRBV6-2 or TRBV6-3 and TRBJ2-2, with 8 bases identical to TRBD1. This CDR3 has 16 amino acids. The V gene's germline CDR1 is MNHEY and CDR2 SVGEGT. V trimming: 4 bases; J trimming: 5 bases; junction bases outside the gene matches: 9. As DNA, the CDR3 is TGTGCCAGCAGTTCCTTCTCAGGGGGCGGGACCGGGGAGCTGTTTTTT. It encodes CASSSFSGGGTGELFF.

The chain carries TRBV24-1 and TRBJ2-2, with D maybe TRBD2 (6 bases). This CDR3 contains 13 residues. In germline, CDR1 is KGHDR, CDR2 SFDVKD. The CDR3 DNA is TGTGCAACCCGGGGGACCAACACCGGGGAGCTGTTTTTT. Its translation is CATRGTNTGELFF.

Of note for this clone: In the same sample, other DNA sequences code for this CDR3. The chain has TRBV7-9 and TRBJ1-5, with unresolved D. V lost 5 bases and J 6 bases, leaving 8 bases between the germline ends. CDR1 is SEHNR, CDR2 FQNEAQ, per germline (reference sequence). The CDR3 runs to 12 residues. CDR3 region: CASSLGGQPQHF. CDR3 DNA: TGTGCCAGCAGCCTTGGAGGTCAGCCCCAGCATTTT.